This T cell receptor (beta chain) comes out of a study of siplizumab effects on memory and regulatory T cells. Study-wide results and caveats: The alloresponse seemed to draw substantially on naive T cells, which appeared more diverse than memory cells. Mappable alloreactive CD4+ clones came from Treg cells 68.8% of the time on average with siplizumab, against about 25% in controls. Proliferating Tregs taken from siplizumab cultures were not shown to have a confirmed suppressive function.

A note on this clone: No antigen is known for it.

Profiled with immunoSEQ multiplex PCR; TCRdb holds only in-frame clones, not every one. The sample contains some 87,000 clones, about 87% of which appear only once. Germline V gene data show CDR1 as LNHDA and CDR2 as SQIVND (reference sequence). V dropped 5 bases and J dropped 3; count of bases not matched to a gene: 3. This CDR3 has 13 residues. The J gene is TRBJ2-5, the V gene TRBV19, with 7 bases lining up with TRBD2. The sample consisted of CD4+ T cells sorted from blood. The sequence was obtained from a human donor in good health. CDR3: CASSPLAEETQYF. In nucleotides, the CDR3 is TGTGCCAGTAGTCCCCTAGCGGAAGAGACCCAGTACTTC.